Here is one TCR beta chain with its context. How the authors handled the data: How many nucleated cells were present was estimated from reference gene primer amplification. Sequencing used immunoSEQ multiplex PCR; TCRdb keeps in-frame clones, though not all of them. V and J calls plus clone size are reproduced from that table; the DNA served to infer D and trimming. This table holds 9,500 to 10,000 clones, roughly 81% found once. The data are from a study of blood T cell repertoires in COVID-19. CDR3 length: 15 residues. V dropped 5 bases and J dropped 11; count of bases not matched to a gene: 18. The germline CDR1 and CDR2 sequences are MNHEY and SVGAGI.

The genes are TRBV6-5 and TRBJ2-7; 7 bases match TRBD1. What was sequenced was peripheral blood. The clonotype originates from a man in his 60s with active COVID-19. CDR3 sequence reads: CASSPYRDSGSWEYF. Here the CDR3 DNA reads TGTGCCAGCAGTCCGTACCGGGACAGTGGCTCCTGGGAGTACTTC.